This TCR beta chain was identified in a study of blood T cell repertoires in COVID-19. On the study more broadly: Samples came from the United States, Italy and Spain, spanning acute and convalescent COVID-19. T cells, B-cell-depleted T cells, or PBMCs supplied cDNA or gDNA.

Source study methods: Reference gene primer amplification gave nucleated cell count estimates. Libraries were prepared by immunoSEQ multiplex PCR; TCRdb keeps only in-frame clonotypes and omits some of them. That table supplies the V and J calls and clone size; D and trimming were determined from the DNA. The table includes fewer than 200,000 clones, about 79% detected once. This CDR3 spans 14 amino acids. CDR1 and CDR2 (germline): LNHDA, SQIVND (reference sequence). V lost 1 base and J 7 bases, leaving 14 bases between the germline ends. V is TRBV19 and J is TRBJ2-7; tentatively, D is TRBD1 (6 bases). The material sequenced was peripheral blood. This TCR derives from a woman in her 70s with acute or convalescent COVID-19. CDR3 bases: TGTGCCAGTAGTATAGGTCGACGTACAGGGGAGCAGTACTTC. Its protein product is CASSIGRRTGEQYF.